The rows below give T cell receptor beta chains drawn from one sample of a study of beta chain features in type 1 diabetes. Clones were read by immunoSEQ multiplex PCR, and TCRdb kept only the in-frame ones, dropping some. The sample has about 150,000 clones, roughly a tenth seen once. Sample: naive CD4+ T cells from blood. The source of these receptors is a man between 18 and 35 years old in good health. Each CDR3 is given with its conserved first and last residue. D genes are given only for firm matches. The size of a clone is reported for some rows only, either as once, few or many, or as a class for expanded clones.

D	V	J	size	CDR3	DNA
TRBD1	TRBV7-9	TRBJ1-6	few	CASSTDRGSPLHF	TGTGCCAGCAGCACGGACAGGGGGTCACCCCTCCACTTT
NA	TRBV18	TRBJ1-5	few	CASSPPTGQPQHF	TGTGCCAGCTCACCCCCGACAGGTCAGCCCCAGCATTTT
NA	TRBV11-2	TRBJ2-3	few	CASSPLPGNTDTQYF	TGTGCCAGCAGCCCCCTTCCGGGTAACACAGATACGCAGTATTTT
NA	TRBV7-2	TRBJ1-6	NA	CASSLVSTDSYNSPLHF	TGTGCCAGCAGCTTAGTGTCGACAGACTCCTATAATTCACCCCTCCACTTT
TRBD2	TRBV19	TRBJ2-3	few	CASSIEGSGGDTQYF	TGTGCCAGTAGTATAGAGGGTAGCGGGGGTGATACGCAGTATTTT
TRBD2	TRBV13	TRBJ2-3	NA	CASSLRRTGGLFSTDTQYF	TGTGCCAGCAGCTTACGGCGAACGGGGGGACTCTTTAGCACAGATACGCAGTATTTT
NA	TRBV5-5	TRBJ2-7	NA	CASSLQGVLYEQYF	TGTGCCAGCAGCCTACAGGGTGTACTCTACGAGCAGTACTTC
TRBD1	TRBV7-2	TRBJ1-1	few	CASSGQTGTALDAFF	TGTGCCAGCAGCGGTCAAACAGGGACAGCCTTAGACGCTTTCTTT
TRBD1	TRBV4-1	TRBJ1-4	few	CASSPGQGITNEKLFF	TGCGCCAGCAGCCCCGGACAGGGGATCACTAATGAAAAACTGTTTTTT
TRBD2	TRBV19	TRBJ2-3	few	CASREPGLAPDTQYF	TGTGCCAGTCGCGAACCGGGACTAGCACCAGATACGCAGTATTTT
NA	TRBV4-3	TRBJ2-3	many	CASSHVGTDTQYF	TGCGCCAGCAGCCATGTCGGGACAGATACGCAGTATTTT